The entry below describes one T cell receptor beta chain. No antigen is known for it. This record comes from a study of cytomegalovirus exposure and HLA in healthy donors. The CDR3 extends over 14 amino acids. The V gene's germline CDR1 is MNHEY and CDR2 SMNVEV (reference sequence). V shed 5 bases, J shed 0 bases, and the junction held 3 bases outside the gene matches. Study-wide findings and caveats: Earlier results showed most TCR beta V segments being productive about 87% or about 30% of the time. For TCR beta chains, V- and J-gene trimming was later linked to a missense DCLRE1C variant.

The PCR employed 60 Vbeta primers together with 13 Jbeta primers. Clones were sequenced by immunoSEQ multiplex PCR, and TCRdb holds only the in-frame ones, with some missing. The profile shows 150,000 to 200,000 clones, 65% to 85% of them singletons. This TCR came from a girl under 18 in good health and CMV-seropositive. Sequencing used PBMCs. The rearrangement joins TRBV27 to TRBJ1-1; 7 bases align to TRBD1. CDR3 sequence reads: CASSHRGLNTEAFF. CDR3 sequence (DNA): TGTGCCAGCAGTCACAGGGGTCTGAACACTGAAGCTTTCTTT.